This T cell receptor beta chain derives from a study of T cell repertoires in cytomegalovirus infection. The CDR3 is made up of 13 amino acids. CDR1 and CDR2 (germline): SGHVS, FQNEAQ. Regarding this clonotype: Its specificity is not known.

MiXCR was run by TCRdb on the reads, yielding one entry per CDR3 protein. The sample holds about a million distinct CDR3 sequences, less than 40% seen once. The sample was cultured CD8+ T cells from PBMCs, taken from culture after CMV antigen stimulation. The chain carries TRBV7-8 and TRBJ2-7; D perhaps matches TRBD1 (5 bases). This clonotype originated in a human donor in good health (CMV status not recorded). Some clones in this sample may be carry-over from other donors' samples. CDR3 sequence: CVSSLDSSYEQYV. The CDR3 DNA sequence: TGTGTCAGCAGCTTAGACAGTTCCTACGAGCAGTACGTC.